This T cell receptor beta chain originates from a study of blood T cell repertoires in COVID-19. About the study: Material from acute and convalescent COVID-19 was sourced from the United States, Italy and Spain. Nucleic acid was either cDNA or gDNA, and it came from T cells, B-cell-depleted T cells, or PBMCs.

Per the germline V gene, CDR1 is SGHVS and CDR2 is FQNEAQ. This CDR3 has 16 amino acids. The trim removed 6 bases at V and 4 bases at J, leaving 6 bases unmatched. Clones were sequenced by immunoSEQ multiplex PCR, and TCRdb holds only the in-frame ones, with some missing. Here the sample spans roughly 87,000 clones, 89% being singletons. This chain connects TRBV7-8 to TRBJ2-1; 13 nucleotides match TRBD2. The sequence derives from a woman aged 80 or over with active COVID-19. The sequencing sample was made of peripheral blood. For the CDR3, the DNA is TGTGCCAGCAGTCTATGGACTAGCGGGAGTTACAATGAGCAGTTCTTC. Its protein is CASSLWTSGSYNEQFF.